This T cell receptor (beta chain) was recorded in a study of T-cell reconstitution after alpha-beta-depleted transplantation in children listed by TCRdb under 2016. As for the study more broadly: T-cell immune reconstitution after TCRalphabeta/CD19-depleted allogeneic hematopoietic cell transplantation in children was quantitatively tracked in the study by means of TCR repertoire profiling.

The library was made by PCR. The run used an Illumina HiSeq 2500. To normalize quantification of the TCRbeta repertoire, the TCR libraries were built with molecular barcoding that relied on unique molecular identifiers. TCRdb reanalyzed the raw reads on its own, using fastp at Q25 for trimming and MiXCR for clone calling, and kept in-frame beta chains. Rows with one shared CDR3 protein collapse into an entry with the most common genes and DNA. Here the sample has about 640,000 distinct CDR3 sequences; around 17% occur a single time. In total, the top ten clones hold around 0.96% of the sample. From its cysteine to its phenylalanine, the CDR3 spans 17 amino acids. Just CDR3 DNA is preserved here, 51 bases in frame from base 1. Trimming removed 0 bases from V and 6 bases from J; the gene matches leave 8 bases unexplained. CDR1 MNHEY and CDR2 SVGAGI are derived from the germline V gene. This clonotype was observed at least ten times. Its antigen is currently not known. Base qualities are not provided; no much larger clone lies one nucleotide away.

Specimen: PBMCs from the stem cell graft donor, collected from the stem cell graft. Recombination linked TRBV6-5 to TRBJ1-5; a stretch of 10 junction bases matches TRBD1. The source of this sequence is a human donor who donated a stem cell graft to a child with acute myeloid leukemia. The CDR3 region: CASSYSGGQGFVQPQHF. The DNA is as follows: TGTGCCAGCAGTTACTCAGGGGGACAGGGGTTCGTTCAGCCCCAGCATTTT.